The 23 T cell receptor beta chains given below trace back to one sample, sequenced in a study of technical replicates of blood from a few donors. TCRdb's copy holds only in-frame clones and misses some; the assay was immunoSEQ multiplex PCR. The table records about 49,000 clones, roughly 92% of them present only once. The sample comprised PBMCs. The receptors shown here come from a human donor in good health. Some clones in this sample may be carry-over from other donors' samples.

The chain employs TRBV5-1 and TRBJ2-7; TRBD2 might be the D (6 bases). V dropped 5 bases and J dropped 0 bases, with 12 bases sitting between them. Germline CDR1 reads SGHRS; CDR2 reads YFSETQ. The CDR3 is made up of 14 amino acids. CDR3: CASSGGTNSYEQYF. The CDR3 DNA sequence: TGCGCCAGCAGTGGCGGGACGAACTCCTACGAGCAGTACTTC.

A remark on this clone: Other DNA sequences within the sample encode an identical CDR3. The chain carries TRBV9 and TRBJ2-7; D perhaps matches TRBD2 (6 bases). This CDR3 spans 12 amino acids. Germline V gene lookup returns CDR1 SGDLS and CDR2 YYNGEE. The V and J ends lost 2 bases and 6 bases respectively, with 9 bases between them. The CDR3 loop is CASSVGGGEQYF. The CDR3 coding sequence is TGTGCCAGCAGCGTGGGGGGTGGCGAGCAGTACTTC.

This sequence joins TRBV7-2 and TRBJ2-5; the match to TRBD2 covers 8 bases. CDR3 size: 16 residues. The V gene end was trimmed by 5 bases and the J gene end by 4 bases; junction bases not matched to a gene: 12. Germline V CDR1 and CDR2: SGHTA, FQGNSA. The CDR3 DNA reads TGTGCCAGCAGCCCCCTTGCGGGGGGCGGGGGAGAGACCCAGTACTTC. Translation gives CASSPLAGGGGETQYF. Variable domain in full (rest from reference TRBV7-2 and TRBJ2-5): GAGVSQSPSNKVTEKGKDVELRCDPISGHTALYWYRQSLGQGLEFLIYFQGNSAPDKSGLPSDRFSAERTGGSVSTLTIQRTQQEDSAVYLCASSPLAGGGGETQYFGPGTRLLVL.

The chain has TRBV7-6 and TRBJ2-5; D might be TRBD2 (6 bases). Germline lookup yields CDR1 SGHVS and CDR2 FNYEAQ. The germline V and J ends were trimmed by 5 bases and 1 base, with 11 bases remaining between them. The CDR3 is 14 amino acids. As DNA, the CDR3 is TGTGCCAGCAGCGCCCGGGGGTCCCAAGAGACCCAGTACTTC. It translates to CASSARGSQETQYF.

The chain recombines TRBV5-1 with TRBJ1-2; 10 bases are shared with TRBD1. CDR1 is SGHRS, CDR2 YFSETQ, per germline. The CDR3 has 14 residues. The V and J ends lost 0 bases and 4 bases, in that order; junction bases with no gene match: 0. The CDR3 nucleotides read TGCGCCAGCAGCTTGGGACAGGGGGCCTATGGCTACACCTTC. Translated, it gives CASSLGQGAYGYTF.

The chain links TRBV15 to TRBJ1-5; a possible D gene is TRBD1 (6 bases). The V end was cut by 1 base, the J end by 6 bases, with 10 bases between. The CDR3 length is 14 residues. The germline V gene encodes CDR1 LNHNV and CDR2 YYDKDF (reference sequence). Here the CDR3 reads CATSRGVQGQPQHF. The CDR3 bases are TGTGCCACCAGCAGAGGCGTACAGGGTCAGCCCCAGCATTTT.

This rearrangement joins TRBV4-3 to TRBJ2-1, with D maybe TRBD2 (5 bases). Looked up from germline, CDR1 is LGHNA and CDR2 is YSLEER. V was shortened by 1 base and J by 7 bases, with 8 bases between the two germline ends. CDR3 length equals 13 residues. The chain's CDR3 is CASSQAPGNEQFF. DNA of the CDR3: TGCGCCAGCAGCCAAGCGCCGGGGAATGAGCAGTTCTTC.

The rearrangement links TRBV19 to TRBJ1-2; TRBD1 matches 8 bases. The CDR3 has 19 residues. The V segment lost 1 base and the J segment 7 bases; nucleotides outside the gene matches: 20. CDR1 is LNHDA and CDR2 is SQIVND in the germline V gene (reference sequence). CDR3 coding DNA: TGTGCCAGTAGTATAGCACTTACCCGTATCGGACAGGGTAAAAGTGGCTACACCTTC. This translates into CASSIALTRIGQGKSGYTF.

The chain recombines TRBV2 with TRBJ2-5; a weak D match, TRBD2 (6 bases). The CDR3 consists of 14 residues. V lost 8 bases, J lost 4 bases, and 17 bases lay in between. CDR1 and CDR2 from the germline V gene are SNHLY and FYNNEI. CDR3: CASRGGPWGETQYF. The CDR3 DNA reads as TGTGCCAGCCGGGGAGGACCATGGGGAGAGACCCAGTACTTC.

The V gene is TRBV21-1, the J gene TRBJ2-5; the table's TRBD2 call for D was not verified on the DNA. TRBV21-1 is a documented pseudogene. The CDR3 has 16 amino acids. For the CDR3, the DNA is TGTGCCAGCAGCAAATTTAGGTCTAGCGGGGAGGAGACCCAGTACTTC. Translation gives CASSKFRSSGEETQYF.

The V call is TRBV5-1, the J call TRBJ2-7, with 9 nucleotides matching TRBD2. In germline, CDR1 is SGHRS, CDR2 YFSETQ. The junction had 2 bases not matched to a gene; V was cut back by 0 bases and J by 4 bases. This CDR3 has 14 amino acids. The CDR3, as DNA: TGCGCCAGCAGCTTGGAAAGCGGGGGGTACGAGCAGTACTTC. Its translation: CASSLESGGYEQYF.

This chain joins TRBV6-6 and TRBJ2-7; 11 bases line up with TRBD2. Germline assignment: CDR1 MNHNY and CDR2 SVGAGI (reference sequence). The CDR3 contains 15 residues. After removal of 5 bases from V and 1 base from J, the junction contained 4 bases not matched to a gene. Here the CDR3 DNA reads TGTGCCAGCAGTACCGGGACTAGCGGATCCTACGAGCAGTACTTC. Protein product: CASSTGTSGSYEQYF.

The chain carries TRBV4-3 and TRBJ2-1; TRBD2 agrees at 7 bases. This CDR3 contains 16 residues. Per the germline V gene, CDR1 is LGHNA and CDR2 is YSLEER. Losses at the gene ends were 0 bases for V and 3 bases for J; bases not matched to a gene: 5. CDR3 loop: CASSQDASGNYNEQFF. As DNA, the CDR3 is TGCGCCAGCAGCCAAGATGCCAGCGGGAACTACAATGAGCAGTTCTTC.

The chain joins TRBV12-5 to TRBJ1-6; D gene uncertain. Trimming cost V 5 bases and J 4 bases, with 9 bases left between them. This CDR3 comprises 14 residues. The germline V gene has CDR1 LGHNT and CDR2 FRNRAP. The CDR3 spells CASGLDGYNSPLHF. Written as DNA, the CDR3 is TGTGCTAGTGGTCTGGACGGTTATAATTCACCCCTCCACTTT. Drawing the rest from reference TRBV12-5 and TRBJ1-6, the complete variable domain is DARVTQTPRHKVTEMGQEVTMRCQPILGHNTVFWYRQTMMQGLELLAYFRNRAPLDDSGMPKDRFSAEMPDATLATLKIQPSEPRDSAVYFCASGLDGYNSPLHFGNGTRLTVT.

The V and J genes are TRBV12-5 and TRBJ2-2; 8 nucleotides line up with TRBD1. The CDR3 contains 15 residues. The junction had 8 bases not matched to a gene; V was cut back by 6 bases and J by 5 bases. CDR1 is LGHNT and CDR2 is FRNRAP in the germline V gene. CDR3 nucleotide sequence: TGTGCTAGTGGCCTGGGACAGGTAAGAACCGGGGAGCTGTTTTTT. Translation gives CASGLGQVRTGELFF.

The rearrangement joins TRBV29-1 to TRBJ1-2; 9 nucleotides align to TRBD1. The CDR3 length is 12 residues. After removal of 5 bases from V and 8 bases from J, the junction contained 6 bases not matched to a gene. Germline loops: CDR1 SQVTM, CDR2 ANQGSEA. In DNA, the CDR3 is TGCAGCGTTAAGGGACAGGGAGTGGGCTACACCTTC. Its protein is CSVKGQGVGYTF. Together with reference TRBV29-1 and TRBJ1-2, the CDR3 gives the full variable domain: SAVISQKPSRDICQRGTSLTIQCQVDSQVTMMFWYRQQPGQSLTLIATANQGSEATYESGFVIDKFPISRPNLTFSTLTVSNMSPEDSSIYLCSVKGQGVGYTFGSGTRLTVV.

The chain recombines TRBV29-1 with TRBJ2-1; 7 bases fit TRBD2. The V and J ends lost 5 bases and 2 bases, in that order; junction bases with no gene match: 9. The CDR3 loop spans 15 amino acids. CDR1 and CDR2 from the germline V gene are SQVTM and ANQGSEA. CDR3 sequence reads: CSVRWEAGAYNEQFF. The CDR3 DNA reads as TGCAGCGTTAGGTGGGAGGCGGGGGCCTACAATGAGCAGTTCTTC.

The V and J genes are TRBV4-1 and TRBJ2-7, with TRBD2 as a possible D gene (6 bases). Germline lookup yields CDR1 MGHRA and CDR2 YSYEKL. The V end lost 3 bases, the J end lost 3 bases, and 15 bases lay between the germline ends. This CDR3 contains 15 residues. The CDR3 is CASSQGERAFYEQYF. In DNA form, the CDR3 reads TGCGCCAGCAGCCAGGGGGAGCGGGCCTTCTACGAGCAGTACTTC.

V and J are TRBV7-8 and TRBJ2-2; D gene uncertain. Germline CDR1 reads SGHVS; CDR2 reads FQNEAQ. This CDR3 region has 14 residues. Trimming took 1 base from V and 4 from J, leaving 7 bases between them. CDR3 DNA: TGTGCCAGCAGCTTAGTTTTCTTCACCGGGGAGCTGTTTTTT. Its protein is CASSLVFFTGELFF.

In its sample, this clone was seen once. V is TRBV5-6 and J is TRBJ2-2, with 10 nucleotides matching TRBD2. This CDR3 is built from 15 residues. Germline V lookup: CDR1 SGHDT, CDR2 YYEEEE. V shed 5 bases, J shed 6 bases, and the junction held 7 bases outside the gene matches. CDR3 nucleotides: TGTGCCAGCAGACCAGCGGGGGGGCCTTCCGGGGAGCTGTTTTTT. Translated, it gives CASRPAGGPSGELFF.

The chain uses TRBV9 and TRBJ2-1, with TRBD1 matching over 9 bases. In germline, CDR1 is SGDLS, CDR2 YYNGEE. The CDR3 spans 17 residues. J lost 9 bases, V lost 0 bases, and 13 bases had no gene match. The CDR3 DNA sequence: TGTGCCAGCAGCGTAGAGAGGACAGGGGAGCTATCTGGTGAGCAGTTCTTC. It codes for CASSVERTGELSGEQFF.

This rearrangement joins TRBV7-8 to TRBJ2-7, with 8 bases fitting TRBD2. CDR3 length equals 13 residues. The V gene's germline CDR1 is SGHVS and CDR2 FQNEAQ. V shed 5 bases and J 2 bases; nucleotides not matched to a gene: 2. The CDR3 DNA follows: TGTGCCAGCAGCCTGACTAGCGCCTACGAGCAGTACTTC. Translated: CASSLTSAYEQYF. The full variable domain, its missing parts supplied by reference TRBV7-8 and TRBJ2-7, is GAGVSQSPRYKVAKRGQDVALRCDPISGHVSLFWYQQALGQGPEFLTYFQNEAQLDKSGLPSDRFFAERPEGSVSTLKIQRTQQEDSAVYLCASSLTSAYEQYFGPGTRLTVT.

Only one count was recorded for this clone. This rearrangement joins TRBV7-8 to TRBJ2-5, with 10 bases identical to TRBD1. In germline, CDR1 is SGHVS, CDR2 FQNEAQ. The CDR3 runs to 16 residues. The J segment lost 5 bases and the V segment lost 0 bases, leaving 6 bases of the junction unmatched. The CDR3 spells CASSLAGTGVRETQYF. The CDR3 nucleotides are TGTGCCAGCAGCTTAGCCGGGACAGGGGTTCGGGAGACCCAGTACTTC.